The T cell receptor beta chain under discussion was sequenced for a study of T cell responses to AZD1222 COVID-19 vaccine. Regarding the study as a whole: Mapped onto spike, vaccine-associated CD4 TCRs spanned it and were dominant at 160-218 and 743-854. Baseline testing showed seropositivity in only 5 or 6 AZD1222 recipients.

This table comes from immunoSEQ multiplex PCR, and its TCRdb copy is limited to in-frame clones, with some not included. The sample lists some 110,000 clones, just under 95% occurring once. Turning to this clone: Its target is unknown.

The length of the CDR3 is 15 residues. The junction had 7 bases not matched to a gene; V was cut back by 5 bases and J by 4 bases. In germline, CDR1 is MDHEN, CDR2 SYDVKM. The sequencing here drew on peripheral blood, taken on day 0 of AZD1222 vaccination. The chain employs TRBV28 and TRBJ1-3; 8 bases align to TRBD1. The sequence was obtained from an adult in good health. CDR3 protein: CASSRTGKAGNTIYF. CDR3 nucleotides: TGTGCCAGCAGTCGGACAGGGAAGGCCGGAAACACCATATATTTT.